The clone carrying this T cell receptor beta chain has only one observation. Its antigen is unidentified. The record originates from a study of CD8 T cells in Susac syndrome. Findings and limits, study-wide: CD8+ clonal expansion in Susac peaked in TEMRA cells and active patients. The study conceded that its TCR sequencing and HLA analysis involved relatively few individuals.

RNA amounts of about 0.45 to 1 ug underwent reverse transcription with random hexamers. By means of immunoSEQ multiplex PCR, TCR beta CDR3 spanning 54 Vbeta and 13 Jbeta underwent amplification. MiXCR, applied by TCRdb to the immunoSEQ multiplex PCR reads, yields one record per CDR3 protein. The sample contains roughly 130,000 distinct CDR3 sequences, 85% to 95% of which appear only once. This CDR3 spans 15 amino acids. Germline V gene data show CDR1 as MNHEY and CDR2 as SMNVEV (reference sequence). V dropped 0 bases and J dropped 2; count of bases not matched to a gene: 4. Patients with Susac syndrome met diagnostic criteria that were recently defined for definite or probable disease.

This chain joins TRBV27 and TRBJ2-7; 7 bases line up with TRBD2. Sequenced sample: CD8+ T cells from PBMCs. This receptor was identified in a human donor with Susac syndrome. The CDR3 coding sequence is TGTGCCAGCAGTTTATCTGGGAGGGCTACCTACGAGCAGTACTTC. It codes for CASSLSGRATYEQYF.